One sample yielded the 25 T cell receptor beta chains listed below, sequenced in a study of shared clonotypes between healthy human individuals. The data were produced by immunoSEQ multiplex PCR, yet TCRdb's version contains in-frame clones alone and is incomplete. The repertoire holds around 2,100,000 clones, less than 95% seen once, with more than 0.9% in the top ten. CD8 cells regarded as naive lacked CD45RO, were positively chosen for CCR7, and omitted terminally differentiated effector memory CD45RA+ cells. The sequenced sample was naive CD8+ T cells sorted from blood. Receptor source: a man between 18 and 29 years old in good health.

The chain uses TRBV9 and TRBJ2-3; the match to TRBD2 covers 12 bases. The trim removed 4 bases at V and 6 bases at J, leaving 9 bases unmatched. The CDR3 has 16 residues. Germline V gene data show CDR1 as SGDLS and CDR2 as YYNGEE. DNA for the CDR3: TGTGCCAGCAGCACACGACTAGCGGGAGTTGGGGATACGCAGTATTTT. Its translation: CASSTRLAGVGDTQYF. Looking up the rest from reference TRBV9 and TRBJ2-3 gives the full variable domain: DSGVTQTPKHLITATGQRVTLRCSPRSGDLSVYWYQQSLDQGLQFLIQYYNGEERAKGNILERFSAQQFPDLHSELNLSSLELGDSALYFCASSTRLAGVGDTQYFGPGTRLTVL.

The gene calls are TRBV2 and TRBJ2-3; D is ambiguous. The germline V and J ends were trimmed by 3 bases and 2 bases, with 9 bases remaining between them. The CDR3 spans 14 residues. Germline assignment: CDR1 SNHLY and CDR2 FYNNEI. The CDR3 DNA is TGTGCCAGCAGTGACGGTGTCTACACAGATACGCAGTATTTT. Its translation is CASSDGVYTDTQYF.

In this sample, this clone turned up a few times. This chain joins TRBV28 and TRBJ2-7, with D possibly matching TRBD1 (8 bases). Germline CDR1 reads MDHEN; CDR2 reads SYDVKM. This CDR3 spans 13 amino acids. The V end lost 8 bases, the J end lost 5 bases, and 16 bases lay between the germline ends. This CDR3 reads CASAWTGRDEQYF. CDR3 coding DNA: TGTGCCAGCGCCTGGACAGGGAGGGACGAGCAGTACTTC.

Regarding this clone: Within the sample, other DNA sequences also encode this same CDR3. The V gene is TRBV5-4, the J gene TRBJ1-1; a weak D match, TRBD1 (5 bases). The CDR3 sequence is 14 residues long. Trimming left V 2 bases short and J 3 bases short, with 11 bases between. Germline V gives CDR1 SGHNT, CDR2 YYREEE (reference sequence). The CDR3 sequence: CASSFQGGDTEAFF. In DNA form, the CDR3 reads TGTGCCAGCAGCTTTCAGGGAGGGGACACTGAAGCTTTCTTT.

V is TRBV7-9 and J is TRBJ2-7, with TRBD2 as a possible D gene (5 bases). Germline V gene data show CDR1 as SEHNR and CDR2 as FQNEAQ (reference sequence). Trimming pared 4 bases from V and 4 bases from J, leaving 11 bases between. CDR3 size: 13 residues. CDR3 coding DNA: TGTGCCAGCAGCTCGGGATTAGGGTACGAGCAGTACTTC. As protein: CASSSGLGYEQYF.

The chain carries TRBV5-1 and TRBJ1-6; 10 bases fit TRBD1. This CDR3 contains 15 residues. Germline CDR1 SGHRS, CDR2 YFSETQ. Trimming cost V 0 bases and J 8 bases; bases outside gene matches: 2. CDR3 residues: CASSLVGTGDSPLHF. The CDR3 nucleotides are TGCGCCAGCAGCTTGGTGGGGACAGGGGATTCACCCCTCCACTTT.

V is TRBV4-1 and J is TRBJ2-6; D might be TRBD2 (7 bases). The CDR3 consists of 17 residues. V was pared by 0 bases and J by 5 bases, with 14 bases between. Germline lookup yields CDR1 MGHRA and CDR2 YSYEKL. The CDR3 nucleotides are TGCGCCAGCAGCCAAGAGGGGGGGCTCCACTGGGCCAACGTCCTGACTTTC. It encodes CASSQEGGLHWANVLTF.

The rearrangement links TRBV27 to TRBJ1-2; 8 nucleotides line up with TRBD1. The ends lost 3 bases at V and 3 bases at J; junction bases unmatched: 3. This CDR3 has 14 residues. Germline values: CDR1 MNHEY, CDR2 SMNVEV (reference sequence). CDR3 sequence: CASSFSGGDYGYTF. The CDR3 DNA sequence: TGTGCCAGCAGTTTCTCAGGGGGCGACTATGGCTACACCTTC.

For this clone: The same CDR3 arises from other DNA sequences in this sample as well. The gene calls are TRBV27 and TRBJ2-7; 10 nucleotides align to TRBD1. The CDR3 covers 14 residues. From germline, CDR1 is MNHEY and CDR2 SMNVEV (reference sequence). The junction had 4 bases not matched to a gene; V was cut back by 2 bases and J by 6 bases. CDR3 nucleotides: TGTGCCAGCAGTTTAGGGGGACAGGGGAGCGAGCAGTACTTC. Protein product: CASSLGGQGSEQYF.

This clone appeared a single time. The chain combines TRBV7-9 with TRBJ2-1; 10 bases are a match to TRBD2. The CDR3 covers 16 residues. Germline V CDR1 and CDR2: SEHNR, FQNEAQ (reference sequence). After removal of 5 bases from V and 7 bases from J, the junction contained 11 bases not matched to a gene. The DNA of the CDR3 is TGTGCCAGCAGCGGAGACCTAGCGGGAGTAATGAATGAGCAGTTCTTC. It specifies CASSGDLAGVMNEQFF.

The chain recombines TRBV27 with TRBJ2-1; a weak D match, TRBD1 (6 bases). V gave up 2 bases and J gave up 4 bases, with 12 bases separating them. CDR1 and CDR2 from the germline V gene are MNHEY and SMNVEV (reference sequence). The CDR3 contains 15 residues. CDR3 sequence (DNA): TGTGCCAGCAGTTTAATCTGGGGGCCTTACAATGAGCAGTTCTTC. Translated: CASSLIWGPYNEQFF.

The chain couples TRBV4-1 to TRBJ2-7, with TRBD2 as a possible D gene (5 bases). V lost 0 bases and J 0 bases, leaving 15 bases between the germline ends. This CDR3 has 17 amino acids. Germline CDR1 reads MGHRA; CDR2 reads YSYEKL. The chain's CDR3 is CASSQDPRPRDSYEQYF. The CDR3 DNA sequence: TGCGCCAGCAGCCAAGATCCCCGGCCGAGGGACTCCTACGAGCAGTACTTC.

The rearrangement links TRBV30 to TRBJ1-2; 9 bases are a match to TRBD1. V was clipped by 5 bases and J by 4 bases; unmatched bases: 5. Germline loops: CDR1 GTSNPN, CDR2 SVGIG (reference sequence). This CDR3 is built from 13 residues. CDR3 protein: CAWLSTGGYGYTF. In DNA, the CDR3 is TGTGCCTGGCTCTCGACAGGGGGCTATGGCTACACCTTC.

V usage is TRBV5-8 and J usage is TRBJ1-4; 7 bases agree with TRBD1. The CDR3 contains 17 residues. CDR1 is SGHTS, CDR2 YDEGEE, per germline. With 0 bases clipped from V and 3 bases from J, the junction kept 8 bases outside the gene matches. The CDR3 region is CASSLGPQGGANEKLFF. In DNA, the CDR3 is TGTGCCAGCAGCTTGGGGCCCCAGGGGGGGGCTAATGAAAAACTGTTTTTT.

This clone was counted a single time. The CDR3 DNA reads as TGTGCCAGCAGTGATGGTGTGGCAGGTTCAGCCTACGAGCAGTACTTC. It is translated as CASSDGVAGSAYEQYF. The chain employs TRBV2 and TRBJ2-7; D gene unclear. V lost 3 bases and J lost 2, with 17 bases in between. This CDR3 is built from 16 residues. Per the germline V gene, CDR1 is SNHLY and CDR2 is FYNNEI.

This clone was recorded once. The chain uses TRBV2 and TRBJ2-7; 7 nucleotides agree with TRBD1. In germline, CDR1 is SNHLY, CDR2 FYNNEI. This CDR3 is built from 14 residues. J lost 3 bases, V lost 8 bases, and 10 bases had no gene match. The CDR3 reads CASAGQDILYEQYF. The CDR3 region has the DNA TGTGCCAGCGCAGGACAGGATATCCTCTACGAGCAGTACTTC.

V and J are TRBV30 and TRBJ2-5; weak D call: TRBD1 (6 bases). The DNA matches TRBJ2-7 better at its end, which makes the J call doubtful. Germline V lookup: CDR1 GTSNPN, CDR2 SVGIG (reference sequence). CDR3 length equals 12 residues. The CDR3 region has the DNA TGTGCCTGGAGCCTGACAGGAACCGAGCAGTACTTC. Translated: CAWSLTGTEQYF.

The rearrangement links TRBV19 to TRBJ2-5, with D perhaps TRBD2 (5 bases). V was shortened by 3 bases and J by 4 bases, with 15 bases between the two germline ends. Germline CDR1 is LNHDA and CDR2 is SQIVND (reference sequence). The CDR3 is 15 residues long. Written as DNA, the CDR3 is TGTGCCAGTAGTATTGCCGGGATCCCCACAGAGACCCAGTACTTC. Protein: CASSIAGIPTETQYF.

This clone was observed a few times. The gene calls are TRBV4-1 and TRBJ1-6; TRBD1 aligns across 11 bases. J was trimmed by 7 bases and V by 1 base; bases with no gene match: 6. This CDR3 has 17 amino acids. Germline V gives CDR1 MGHRA, CDR2 YSYEKL. CDR3 DNA sequence: TGCGCCAGCAGCCAAGGTGGACAGGGGGCGCTGAATTCACCCCTCCACTTT. Translated: CASSQGGQGALNSPLHF.

About this clone: This specimen includes other DNA sequences encoding the same CDR3. V usage is TRBV7-2 and J usage is TRBJ1-1; D gene ambiguous. V lost 1 base and J lost 1, with 4 bases in between. The CDR3 extends over 13 amino acids. Germline V gives CDR1 SGHTA, CDR2 FQGNSA. CDR3 amino acids: CASSLVWNTEAFF. The CDR3 bases are TGTGCCAGCAGCTTAGTGTGGAACACTGAAGCTTTCTTT.

This clone was observed a few times. The rearrangement links TRBV9 to TRBJ2-2; D call uncertain. The V gene's germline CDR1 is SGDLS and CDR2 YYNGEE. Trimming left V 4 bases short and J 6 bases short, with 13 bases between. The length of the CDR3 is 14 residues. CDR3 residues: CASSPPRAAGELFF. The CDR3 region has the DNA TGTGCCAGCAGCCCGCCCCGGGCGGCCGGGGAGCTGTTTTTT.

This clone was counted a single time. The CDR3 region has the DNA TGCGCCAGCAGTGAGACGAGGGGGGGCCCAGGTGAGCAGTTCTTC. It is translated as CASSETRGGPGEQFF. The gene calls are TRBV10-2 and TRBJ2-1, with D tentatively TRBD2 (7 bases). Between the trimmed V and J ends, which lost 2 bases and 9 bases, there was a span of 17 bases. CDR1 and CDR2 from the germline V gene are WSHSY and SAAADI. The CDR3 covers 15 residues.

The gene calls are TRBV30 and TRBJ2-5; D gene ambiguous. V gave up 5 bases and J gave up 5 bases, with 6 bases separating them. The CDR3 is made up of 10 amino acids. Germline loops: CDR1 GTSNPN, CDR2 SVGIG (reference sequence). This chain's CDR3 is CAWEAETQYF. The CDR3 coding sequence is TGTGCCTGGGAAGCGGAGACCCAGTACTTC.

This chain links TRBV29-1 with TRBJ1-3; tentative D call: TRBD1 (6 bases). This CDR3 is built from 12 residues. Trimming cost V 3 bases and J 7 bases, with 10 bases left between them. Germline values: CDR1 SQVTM, CDR2 ANQGSEA. The CDR3 protein is CSVDTQGNTIYF. DNA of the CDR3: TGCAGCGTTGACACGCAGGGGAACACCATATATTTT.

Remarks on this clone: Other DNA sequences from this sample encode an identical CDR3 as well. In DNA form, the CDR3 reads TGTGCCAGCAGTTACGGGGCAGGGGGCTACGAGCAGTACTTC. Residues: CASSYGAGGYEQYF. The chain couples TRBV6-5 to TRBJ2-7, with TRBD1 matching 7 bases. The length of the CDR3 is 14 residues. The trim removed 2 bases at V and 3 bases at J, leaving 4 bases unmatched. Germline CDR1 and CDR2: MNHEY and SVGAGI.